The 20 T cell receptor beta chains listed next were all sequenced from one sample in a study of T cells in Graves' hyperthyroidism and ophthalmopathy. Amplification of TCR beta CDR3 regions used RNA as the template. First-round RT-PCR of the TCR CDR3 relied on the HTBI primer set. TCRdb reprocessed the multiplex PCR reads via MiXCR and lists one record per CDR3 protein. The sample carries some 620,000 distinct CDR3 sequences, about 17% recorded once. Sequenced: blood. The receptors originated from a woman aged 25-40 years with Graves' hyperthyroidism.

There are many counts of this clonotype. V usage is TRBV28 and J usage is TRBJ2-7; D is unresolved. The CDR3 consists of 16 residues. Germline V CDR1 and CDR2: MDHEN, SYDVKM. V was cut by 5 bases and J by 0 bases, with 17 bases left in between. The CDR3 sequence: CASSPIRGRISYEQYF. CDR3 DNA sequence: TGTGCCAGCAGTCCTATTCGTGGACGGATCTCCTACGAGCAGTACTTC.

This clonotype was observed a few times. The chain recombines TRBV20-1 with TRBJ1-2; no reliable D call. From germline, CDR1 is DFQATT and CDR2 SNEGSKA (reference sequence). The germline V and J ends were trimmed by 8 bases and 8 bases, with 15 bases remaining between them. The CDR3 covers 11 residues. In DNA, the CDR3 is TGCAGTCCTGACCGATCGGGAGGCTACACCTTC. Protein product: CSPDRSGGYTF.

This clonotype was detected ten times or more. J is TRBJ2-3 and V is TRBV6-1; no firm D call. The CDR3 contains 13 residues. Deletions cut 5 bases from V and 2 bases from J, with 8 bases between. The V gene's germline CDR1 is MNHNS and CDR2 SASEGT. This CDR3 is CASSLSATDTQYF. In DNA form, the CDR3 reads TGTGCCAGCAGTTTATCAGCCACAGATACGCAGTATTTT.

This clonotype has just a few counts. The chain joins TRBV20-1 to TRBJ2-6, with 9 bases that match TRBD1. The CDR3 spans 16 residues. The germline CDR1 and CDR2 sequences are DFQATT and SNEGSKA (reference sequence). J gave up 4 bases and V 1 base, and 5 bases lay outside the gene matches. The CDR3 DNA sequence: TGCAGTGCTAGAGTGGACAGGGGTTCAGGGGCCAACGTCCTGACTTTC. Its protein is CSARVDRGSGANVLTF.

There are many counts of this clonotype. In DNA, the CDR3 is TGTGCCAGCAGCCCCCGGACTAGCGGGAGTGGTGAGCAGTTCTTC. Its translation is CASSPRTSGSGEQFF. The chain has TRBV11-3 and TRBJ2-1, with 13 bases lining up with TRBD2. CDR1 is SGHNT, CDR2 YENEEA, per germline. Germline trimming cut 5 bases from V and 9 bases from J; bases unmatched to any gene: 7. The CDR3 length is 15 residues.

This clonotype was recorded at least ten times. V usage is TRBV6-1 and J usage is TRBJ1-5; no reliable D call. This CDR3 is 12 amino acids long. Germline-derived CDR1 and CDR2 are MNHNS and SASEGT. V was shortened by 5 bases and J by 3 bases, with 5 bases between the two germline ends. In DNA form, the CDR3 reads TGTGCCAGCAGTTGGGTCAATCAGCCCCAGCATTTT. Translating it yields CASSWVNQPQHF.

The sample holds many counts of this clonotype. The chain joins TRBV28 to TRBJ2-7; 11 bases align to TRBD2. This CDR3 is 15 amino acids long. CDR1 is MDHEN and CDR2 is SYDVKM in the germline V gene. With V trimmed by 6 bases and J by 4 bases, 8 bases remained unmatched. CDR3 amino acids: CASSVPRLAGYEQYF. DNA of the CDR3: TGTGCCAGCAGCGTCCCCAGACTAGCGGGGTACGAGCAGTACTTC.

In its sample, this clonotype was seen a few times. The chain has TRBV7-9 and TRBJ1-1; D remains ambiguous. The CDR3 has 14 residues. V lost 5 bases to trimming and J lost 2 bases, with 12 bases between them. Germline V gene lookup returns CDR1 SEHNR and CDR2 FQNEAQ (reference sequence). CDR3 nucleotide sequence: TGTGCCAGCAGCCCATGGTCGGCTAACACTGAAGCTTTCTTT. Protein product: CASSPWSANTEAFF.

This sequence joins TRBV4-1 and TRBJ2-6; TRBD1 aligns across 8 bases. The CDR3 is 17 amino acids. V lost 1 base, J lost 2 bases, and 4 bases stayed unmatched. CDR1 and CDR2 (germline): MGHRA, YSYEKL. In DNA, the CDR3 is TGCGCCAGCAGCCAAGGACAGGGGCCCACTGGGGCCAACGTCCTGACTTTC. Translating gives CASSQGQGPTGANVLTF.

This clonotype was counted ten times or more. The chain combines TRBV28 with TRBJ2-3, with 7 bases identical to TRBD2. The CDR3 sequence is 13 residues long. Germline-derived CDR1 and CDR2 are MDHEN and SYDVKM. J lost 12 bases, V lost 6 bases, and 12 bases had no gene match. In DNA form, the CDR3 reads TGTGCCAGCAGACCGAGCGGGACCCCTGACCAGTATTTT. It encodes CASRPSGTPDQYF.

This clonotype was detected only a few times. A read error is possible here, since a much larger clone lies one base away. This rearrangement joins TRBV12-3 or TRBV12-4 to TRBJ1-5, with D perhaps TRBD1 (5 bases). V lost 6 bases and J lost 5, with 8 bases in between. The CDR3 length is 12 residues. DNA for the CDR3: TGTGCCAGCAGAGGGACCGATCAGCCCCAGCATTTT. This gives the protein CASRGTDQPQHF.

The chain links TRBV12-3 or TRBV12-4 to TRBJ1-1; TRBD1 agrees at 9 bases. With 6 bases clipped from V and 5 bases from J, the junction kept 13 bases outside the gene matches. The CDR3 totals 16 residues. CDR3 in amino acids: CASSIRDREGSTEAFF. The CDR3 DNA sequence: TGTGCCAGCAGCATACGGGACAGGGAGGGAAGTACTGAAGCTTTCTTT.

CDR3 nucleotide sequence: TGTGCTAGTGGTTTGGGGGCGGGACCTGGATGGGAGCAGTACTTC. Encoded protein: CASGLGAGPGWEQYF. The rearrangement joins TRBV12-5 to TRBJ2-7; weak D call: TRBD2 (6 bases). V shed 1 base and J shed 7 bases, with 17 bases lying between them. This CDR3 has 15 residues. CDR1 and CDR2 (germline): LGHNT, FRNRAP.

The table lists this clonotype with a few counts. The chain is built from TRBV20-1 and TRBJ2-7, with 7 bases matching TRBD1. CDR1 and CDR2 from the germline V gene are DFQATT and SNEGSKA (reference sequence). Trimming at V came to 3 bases and at J to 4 bases, leaving 6 bases not matched to a gene. The CDR3 covers 13 residues. The CDR3 reads CSASGTESYEQYF. For the CDR3, the DNA is TGCAGTGCTAGCGGGACAGAGTCGTACGAGCAGTACTTC.

This chain links TRBV4-2 with TRBJ1-1; no clear D gene. Trimming took off 1 base at V and 10 bases at J, with 13 bases between the two ends. This CDR3 has 13 amino acids. Germline-derived CDR1 and CDR2 are LGHNA and YNFKEQ. This CDR3 is CASSQAGALAAFF. In DNA, the CDR3 is TGTGCCAGCAGCCAAGCCGGAGCCCTAGCAGCTTTCTTT.

This clonotype was counted only a few times. This chain uses TRBV7-8 with TRBJ2-5; 8 bases map to TRBD2. CDR3 length: 16 amino acids. V was pared by 6 bases and J by 4 bases, with 13 bases of the junction left unmatched. Per germline, CDR1 SGHVS and CDR2 FQNEAQ. The CDR3, as DNA: TGTGCCAGCAGACTTTCCCGTTCGCGGGGGGCAGAGACCCAGTACTTC. Translating gives CASRLSRSRGAETQYF.

This clonotype was seen at least ten times. The chain is built from TRBV7-2 and TRBJ2-5, with 8 bases identical to TRBD1. The CDR3 covers 21 residues. The V gene's germline CDR1 is SGHTA and CDR2 FQGNSA. The J segment lost 5 bases and the V segment lost 5 bases, leaving 28 bases of the junction unmatched. CDR3 nucleotide sequence: TGTGCCAGCAGCCGGATACTCATTCCTACGACAGGGGCGAGAAAGGGGGAGACCCAGTACTTC. This codes for CASSRILIPTTGARKGETQYF.

This clonotype was found a few times. The chain is built from TRBV6-6 and TRBJ1-2; weak D call: TRBD1 (5 bases). Per germline, CDR1 MNHNY and CDR2 SVGAGI (reference sequence). This CDR3 is 15 amino acids long. The V end was cut by 2 bases, the J end by 6 bases, with 16 bases between. The CDR3: CASSYLPGKEDGYTF. DNA of the CDR3: TGTGCCAGCAGTTACCTCCCAGGGAAAGAGGATGGCTACACCTTC.

The chain is built from TRBV19 and TRBJ1-1; possible D gene TRBD1, 6 bases. The CDR3 contains 13 residues. Trimming removed 10 bases from V and 4 bases from J, with 16 bases in between. Germline V CDR1 and CDR2: LNHDA, SQIVND (reference sequence). In DNA, the CDR3 is TGTGCCACGGGGGCAGGGATTGGCACTGAAGCTTTCTTT. Translating gives CATGAGIGTEAFF.

This chain uses TRBV7-9 with TRBJ2-1; D is undetermined. The CDR3 totals 12 residues. Deletions cut 5 bases from V and 7 bases from J, with 9 bases between. Germline assignment: CDR1 SEHNR and CDR2 FQNEAQ (reference sequence). DNA for the CDR3: TGTGCCAGCAGCCCCTCTAGAAATGAGCAGTTCTTC. This codes for CASSPSRNEQFF.